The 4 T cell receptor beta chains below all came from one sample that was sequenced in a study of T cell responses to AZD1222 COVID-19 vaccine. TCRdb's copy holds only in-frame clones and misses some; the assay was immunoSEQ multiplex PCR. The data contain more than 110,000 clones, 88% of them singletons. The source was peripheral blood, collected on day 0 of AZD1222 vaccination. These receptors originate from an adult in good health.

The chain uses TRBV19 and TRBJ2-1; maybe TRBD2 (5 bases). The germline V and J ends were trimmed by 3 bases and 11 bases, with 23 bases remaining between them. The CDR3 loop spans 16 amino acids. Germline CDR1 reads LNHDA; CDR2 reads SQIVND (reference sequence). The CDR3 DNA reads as TGTGCCAGTAGTATTGGTCCCTCTTCCGAGGGCGCCAAGCAGTTCTTC. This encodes CASSIGPSSEGAKQFF.

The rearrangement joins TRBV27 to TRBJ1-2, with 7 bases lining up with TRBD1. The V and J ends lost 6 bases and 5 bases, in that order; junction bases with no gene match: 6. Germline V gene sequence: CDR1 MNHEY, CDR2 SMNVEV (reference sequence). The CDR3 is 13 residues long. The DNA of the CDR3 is TGTGCCAGCAGCCCCGGGACAGTATATGGCTACACCTTC. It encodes CASSPGTVYGYTF.

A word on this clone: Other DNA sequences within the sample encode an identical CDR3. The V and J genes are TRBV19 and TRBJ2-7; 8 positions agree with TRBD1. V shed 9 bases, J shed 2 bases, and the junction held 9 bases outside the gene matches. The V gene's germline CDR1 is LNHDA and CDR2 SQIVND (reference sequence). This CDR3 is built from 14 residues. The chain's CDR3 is CASSLGTGAYEQYF. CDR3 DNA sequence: TGTGCCAGCAGCTTAGGGACAGGAGCCTACGAGCAGTACTTC.

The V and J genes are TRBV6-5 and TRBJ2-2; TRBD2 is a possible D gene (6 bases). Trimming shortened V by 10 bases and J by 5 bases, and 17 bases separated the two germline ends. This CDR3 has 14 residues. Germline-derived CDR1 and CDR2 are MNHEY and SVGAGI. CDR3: CATSQTGSTGELFF. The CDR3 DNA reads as TGTGCCACTTCTCAGACCGGGAGTACCGGGGAGCTGTTTTTT.